The clone carrying this T cell receptor beta chain came up a few times. The data were taken from a study of blood T cell repertoires in COVID-19. Looking at the study overall: There were acute and convalescent COVID-19 samples, and they came from the United States, Italy and Spain. T cells, B-cell-depleted T cells, or PBMCs provided the cDNA or gDNA that served as material.

The CDR3 is made up of 14 amino acids. The V gene's germline CDR1 is KGHDR and CDR2 SFDVKD. Trimming took off 4 bases at V and 8 bases at J, with 13 bases between the two ends. How the authors handled the data: Reference gene primer amplification gave nucleated cell count estimates. Libraries were prepared by immunoSEQ multiplex PCR; TCRdb keeps only in-frame clonotypes and omits some of them. For V, J and clone size, that table is used; D and trimming come from the DNA. The sample has 9,000 to 15,000 clones, over 75% seen once. This TCR derives from a man older than 75 with acute or convalescent COVID-19. The rearrangement links TRBV24-1 to TRBJ2-2; D is possibly TRBD1 (5 bases). Sequenced material: peripheral blood. CDR3 in amino acids: CATSDQGGKGELFF. The CDR3 nucleotides are TGTGCCACCAGTGACCAGGGTGGGAAGGGGGAGCTGTTTTTT.